This T cell receptor (beta chain) is from a study of cytomegalovirus exposure and HLA in healthy donors. Overall study results and limits: Previously analyzed data showed that most TCR beta V segments were productive at a frequency of about 90% or about 30%.

This clone came up once. What it binds is unknown. An end of the junction does not agree with germline; a read error may underlie this. PCR primers comprised 60 Vbeta and 13 Jbeta primers. Method: immunoSEQ multiplex PCR; TCRdb's copy keeps in-frame clones and lacks some. There are about 160,000 clones in the sample; around 79% occur only once, and around 4% lies in the top ten. CDR3 length equals 14 residues. Germline-derived CDR1 and CDR2 are SGHNT and YYREEE (reference sequence). The V and J genes are TRBV5-4 and TRBJ1-2; D unclear. Specimen: PBMCs. This clonotype originated in a man aged 35 to 55 in good health and CMV-seronegative. The CDR3 DNA follows: TGTGCCAGCAGCTTGGTCCAGGCTGCCTTTCGAATCTCCTTC. It translates to CASSLVQAAFRISF.